This TCR beta chain derives from a study of T cell repertoires in cytomegalovirus infection. Whole-study results and caveats: In two of eight donors, the top clonotype was HLA-C-restricted CMV-specific.

Notes on this clonotype: Its antigen is undetermined.

Germline V gives CDR1 MDHEN, CDR2 SYDVKM. The CDR3 is made up of 17 amino acids. The V end lost 8 bases, the J end lost 14 bases, and 34 bases lay between the germline ends. Using its own MiXCR run on the reads, TCRdb lists one record per CDR3 protein. The data hold roughly 310,000 distinct CDR3 sequences, with under 20% observed a single time. The sample consisted of PBMCs. J is TRBJ1-5 and V is TRBV28, with TRBD1 as a possible D gene (5 bases). The source is a human donor in good health (CMV status not recorded). Some clones in this sample may be carry-over from other donors' samples. CDR3 bases: TGTGCCAGCCGATCCCCCTCGACCCCGACCCGGGACGGCCATGAGCATTTT. Amino acid sequence: CASRSPSTPTRDGHEHF. The full variable domain, completed using reference TRBV28 and TRBJ1-5, is DVKVTQSSRYLVKRTGEKVFLECVQDMDHENMFWYRQDPGLGLRLIYFSYDVKMKEKGDIPEGYSVSREKKERFSLILESASTNQTSMYLCASRSPSTPTRDGHEHFGDGTRLSIL.